One and the same sample provided the 9 T cell receptor beta chains below, sequenced in a study of cytomegalovirus exposure and HLA in healthy donors. With 60 Vbeta and 13 Jbeta primers, the PCR was carried out. Using immunoSEQ multiplex PCR, the repertoire was profiled, and TCRdb retains in-frame clones only, with some absent. The sample holds 150,000 to 200,000 clones, less than 85% seen once. The source material was PBMCs. The receptor set was obtained from a boy younger than 18 in good health and CMV-seronegative.

This clone has a handful of counts. CDR3 coding DNA: TGCGCCAGCAGCCAAGACAGTCTAGCGGGGGGGTATGAGCAGTACTTC. The encoded protein is CASSQDSLAGGYEQYF. The chain recombines TRBV4-1 with TRBJ2-7; 12 nucleotides align to TRBD2. CDR3 length equals 16 residues. The J segment lost 7 bases and the V segment lost 0 bases, leaving 7 bases of the junction unmatched. Germline V gene lookup returns CDR1 MGHRA and CDR2 YSYEKL.

The rearrangement uses TRBV7-2 and TRBJ1-4; D remains ambiguous. V was pared by 5 bases and J by 8 bases, with 9 bases between. Germline CDR1 and CDR2: SGHTA and FQGNSA. This CDR3 is built from 12 residues. The CDR3 spells CASSTSGEKLFF. The CDR3 DNA follows: TGTGCCAGCAGCACATCGGGAGAAAAACTGTTTTTT.

This clone was found a few times. The chain has TRBV6-6 and TRBJ1-1; tentatively, D is TRBD1 (6 bases). The V gene lost 0 bases and the J gene lost 8 bases, with 13 bases spanning the gap. The CDR3 loop spans 14 amino acids. Germline V gene sequence: CDR1 MNHNY, CDR2 SVGAGI (reference sequence). This chain's CDR3 is CASSYSAGASEAFF. In DNA, the CDR3 is TGTGCCAGCAGTTACTCTGCGGGGGCCAGCGAAGCTTTCTTT.

This chain's CDR3 is CASQQGTGNGYTF. CDR3 in DNA: TGTGCCAGCCAACAGGGCACTGGAAATGGCTACACCTTC. The chain uses TRBV6-1 and TRBJ1-2; tentatively, D is TRBD1 (6 bases). CDR1 and CDR2 (germline): MNHNS, SASEGT. Trimming left V 8 bases short and J 6 bases short, with 16 bases between. This CDR3 spans 13 amino acids.

The rearrangement uses TRBV7-3 and TRBJ2-2; tentatively, D is TRBD2 (5 bases). The CDR3 runs to 16 residues. V gave up 3 bases and J gave up 3 bases, with 14 bases separating them. The germline CDR1 and CDR2 sequences are SGHTA and FQGTGA. The CDR3 here is CASSFGLSSHTGELFF. The DNA of the CDR3 is TGTGCCAGCAGCTTTGGACTTAGCAGCCACACCGGGGAGCTGTTTTTT.

The V call is TRBV10-1, the J call TRBJ2-3; 9 bases agree with TRBD2. Germline V lookup: CDR1 WNHNN, CDR2 SYGVQD (reference sequence). The CDR3 consists of 14 residues. J gave up 5 bases and V 4 bases, and 4 bases lay outside the gene matches. Written as DNA, the CDR3 is TGCGCCAGCAGTGTTAGCGGGGGAGGAGATACGCAGTATTTT. Translating it yields CASSVSGGGDTQYF.

The chain joins TRBV27 to TRBJ2-2, with TRBD2 matching 9 bases. Germline V CDR1 and CDR2: MNHEY, SMNVEV (reference sequence). Germline trimming cut 4 bases from V and 1 base from J; bases unmatched to any gene: 7. The CDR3 loop spans 17 amino acids. The CDR3 sequence: CASSSIRLAENTGELFF. The CDR3 DNA is TGTGCCAGCAGTTCGATACGACTAGCGGAGAACACCGGGGAGCTGTTTTTT.

This rearrangement joins TRBV6-5 to TRBJ1-1, with no clear D. This CDR3 has 11 amino acids. V was pared by 2 bases and J by 7 bases, with 5 bases between. CDR1 and CDR2 (germline): MNHEY, SVGAGI. CDR3 amino acids: CASSYLGEAFF. The DNA of the CDR3 is TGTGCCAGCAGTTACCTCGGTGAAGCTTTCTTT.

This clone was seen only a few times. CDR3 loop: CASSEAHRWSNEQFF. The CDR3 region has the DNA TGTGCCAGCAGTGAAGCCCACAGGTGGTCCAATGAGCAGTTCTTC. This chain joins TRBV6-1 and TRBJ2-1; TRBD1 might be the D (5 bases). Trimming took 0 bases from V and 6 from J, leaving 12 bases between them. Germline V gene data show CDR1 as MNHNS and CDR2 as SASEGT. The CDR3 extends over 15 amino acids.